This entry describes one TCR beta chain. What it binds is not known. Trimming left V 2 bases short and J 6 bases short, with 10 bases between. This CDR3 is 14 amino acids long. Per the germline V gene, CDR1 is KGHDR and CDR2 is SFDVKD. The assay was immunoSEQ multiplex PCR, and TCRdb's table has in-frame clones only and misses some. Among about 80,000 clones, 91% were seen once, and the ten largest hold roughly 8%. The data are from a study of T cell responses to AZD1222 COVID-19 vaccine. Study-level points and caveats: Baseline antibody screening turned up just a handful of seropositive AZD1222 recipients. Recipients of two AZD1222 doses showed rising Spike-specific TCR breadth and depth. Donors in the cohort were predominantly white British and more often female, and clonal diversity was possibly underestimated.

The sequenced sample was peripheral blood, obtained 28 days after the second AZD1222 dose. The chain is built from TRBV24-1 and TRBJ2-1; either TRBD1 or TRBD2 may supply D (5 bases each). This clonotype was sampled from an adult who received the AZD1222 COVID-19 vaccine. CDR3 amino acids: CATSDWDGLNEQFF. The CDR3 DNA is TGTGCCACCAGTGATTGGGACGGTCTCAATGAGCAGTTCTTC.